A selection of T cell receptor beta chains follows, all from one sample in a study of early T cells in non-severe SARS-CoV-2 infection. TCRdb analysed the 5' RACE reads with MiXCR anew, one entry per CDR3 protein. Of about 64,000 distinct CDR3 sequences in the sample, approximately 10% were seen once. The sequencing used whole blood, collected at baseline. The source of these receptors is an adult who was a healthcare worker with PCR-confirmed SARS-CoV-2 infection or an uninfected control (not recorded which). CDR3s include the opening cysteine and the closing phenylalanine or tryptophan. The D gene is left open where the match is weak. The size field is filled for only some rows; it gives once, few, many or a size class.

clone size,J gene,V gene,D gene,CDR3 protein,CDR3 DNA
few,TRBJ2-7,TRBV12-3/TRBV12-4,TRBD2,CASSPGLAGEQYF,TGTGCCAGCAGTCCGGGACTAGCGGGAGAGCAGTACTTC
many,TRBJ1-5,TRBV12-3/TRBV12-4,.,CASSYGGNSNQPQHF,TGTGCCAGCAGCTACGGAGGAAATAGCAATCAGCCCCAGCATTTT
.,TRBJ2-7,TRBV20-1,TRBD2,CSANPSRGGYEQYF,TGCAGTGCAAACCCCAGCCGGGGGGGGTACGAGCAGTACTTC
few,TRBJ2-4,TRBV6-5,.,CASSYVYF,TGTGCCAGCAGTTACGTGTACTTC
many,TRBJ1-2,TRBV12-5,.,CASGFTRAYGYTF,TGTGCTAGTGGTTTCACAAGGGCCTATGGCTACACCTTC
.,TRBJ2-7,TRBV2,TRBD1,CASRQDRGSLYEQYF,TGTGCCAGCAGGCAAGACAGGGGGTCCCTCTACGAGCAGTACTTC
many,TRBJ2-7,TRBV5-6,.,CASSRARRNEQYF,TGTGCCAGCAGCCGGGCGAGGAGAAACGAGCAGTACTTC
.,TRBJ2-5,TRBV10-3,.,CAITAGAGSETQYF,TGTGCCATCACAGCAGGGGCTGGGTCCGAGACCCAGTACTTC
many,TRBJ1-1,TRBV6-2/TRBV6-3,TRBD1,CASSYEETGRPEAFF,TGTGCCAGCAGTTACGAAGAGACAGGGCGACCAGAAGCTTTCTTT
few,TRBJ2-3,TRBV12-3/TRBV12-4,TRBD1,CASSLVRTGAGSGTDTQYF,TGTGCCAGCAGTTTAGTACGGACAGGGGCAGGTAGCGGCACAGATACGCAGTATTTT
.,TRBJ2-7,TRBV13,TRBD1,CASSLEGDRDIHAYEQYF,TGTGCCAGCAGCTTAGAGGGGGACAGGGACATTCATGCCTACGAGCAGTACTTC
many,TRBJ2-7,TRBV5-1,.,CASSLDGQVTYEQYF,TGCGCCAGCAGCTTGGATGGGCAGGTGACCTACGAGCAGTACTTC
few,TRBJ1-1,TRBV20-1,.,CSRNRNAEAFF,TGCAGTCGCAATCGCAACGCTGAAGCTTTCTTT
.,TRBJ1-5,TRBV3-1,.,CASSQGGVGNQPQHF,TGTGCCAGCAGCCAAGGAGGGGTAGGCAATCAGCCCCAGCATTTT
many,TRBJ2-1,TRBV11-2,.,CASSLDPLRPRGGEQFF,TGTGCCAGCAGCTTAGATCCGCTCCGGCCCAGGGGGGGGGAGCAGTTCTTC
few,TRBJ1-6,TRBV25-1,TRBD1,CATAPGQGSSPLHF,TGTGCCACCGCCCCGGGACAGGGAAGTTCACCCCTCCACTTT
many,TRBJ2-3,TRBV7-9,TRBD2,CASSSTLAGLSTDTQYF,TGTGCCAGCAGCTCCACCCTAGCGGGCCTTAGCACAGATACGCAGTATTTT
few,TRBJ2-5,TRBV6-2/TRBV6-3,.,CASSEGTDQETQYF,TGTGCCAGCAGTGAAGGGACGGATCAAGAGACCCAGTACTTC
many,TRBJ2-5,TRBV7-7,.,CASSPRPGPQETQYF,TGTGCTAGCAGCCCCCGTCCGGGCCCTCAAGAGACCCAGTACTTC
once,TRBJ2-7,TRBV14,TRBD1,CASSQGWMATGGSYEQYF,TGTGCCAGCAGCCAAGGGTGGATGGCGACAGGGGGATCCTACGAGCAGTACTTC
few,TRBJ1-1,TRBV21-1,.,CASSNRQGGTEAFF,TGTGCCAGCAGCAACAGACAGGGGGGGACTGAAGCTTTCTTT
few,TRBJ1-1,TRBV7-8,.,CASSLGVRGARGTEAFF,TGTGCCAGCAGCTTAGGCGTAAGGGGCGCAAGGGGCACTGAAGCTTTCTTT
.,TRBJ2-3,TRBV7-9,.,CASSLARAALSTDTQYF,TGTGCCAGCAGCTTAGCGCGGGCAGCCCTGAGCACAGATACGCAGTATTTT
.,TRBJ1-6,TRBV3-1,.,CASSQDQAGNNSPLHF,TGTGCCAGCAGCCAAGATCAGGCAGGGAATAATTCACCCCTCCACTTT
few,TRBJ1-2,TRBV5-1,TRBD1,CASSPGGQEYNYGYTF,TGCGCCAGCAGCCCAGGGGGACAAGAATATAACTATGGCTACACCTTC
few,TRBJ1-3,TRBV18,.,CASSQGPSGNTIYF,TGTGCCAGCTCACAGGGCCCCTCTGGAAACACCATATATTTT
many,TRBJ2-5,TRBV28,TRBD2,CASSFPPIWRGGGETQYF,TGTGCCAGCAGTTTCCCCCCCATCTGGCGGGGGGGCGGAGAGACCCAGTACTTC
.,TRBJ2-2,TRBV5-1,.,CASSREDTGELFF,TGCGCCAGCTCCAGGGAGGACACCGGGGAGCTGTTTTTT